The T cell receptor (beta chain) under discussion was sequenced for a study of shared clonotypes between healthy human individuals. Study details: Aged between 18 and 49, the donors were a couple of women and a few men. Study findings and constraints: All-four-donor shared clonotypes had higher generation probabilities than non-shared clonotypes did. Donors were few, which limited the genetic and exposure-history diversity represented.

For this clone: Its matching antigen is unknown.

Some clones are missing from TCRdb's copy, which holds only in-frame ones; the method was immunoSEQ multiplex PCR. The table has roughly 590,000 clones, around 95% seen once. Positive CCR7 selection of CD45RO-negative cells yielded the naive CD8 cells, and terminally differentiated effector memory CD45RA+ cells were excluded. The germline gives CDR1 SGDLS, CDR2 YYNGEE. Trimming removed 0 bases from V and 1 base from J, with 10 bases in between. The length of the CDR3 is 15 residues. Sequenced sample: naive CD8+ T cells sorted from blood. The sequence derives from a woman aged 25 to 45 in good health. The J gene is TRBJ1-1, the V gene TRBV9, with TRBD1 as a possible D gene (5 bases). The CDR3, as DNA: TGTGCCAGCAGCGTAGAGAAGGGGACGAACACTGAAGCTTTCTTT. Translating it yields CASSVEKGTNTEAFF.